This passage covers 10 T cell receptor beta chains from one sample sequenced in a study of CD8 T cells in Susac syndrome. An input of roughly 0.5 to 1 ug of RNA was subjected to reverse transcription using random hexamers. TCRdb used MiXCR to reprocess the immunoSEQ multiplex PCR reads, holding one entry per CDR3 protein. Of about 140,000 distinct CDR3 sequences listed, 95% were seen once; the top ten hold around 0.11%. Sequenced input: CD4+ T cells from PBMCs. Receptors originate from a human donor with multiple sclerosis.

V usage is TRBV9 and J usage is TRBJ2-3; 8 bases are a match to TRBD2. The V gene end was trimmed by 2 bases and the J gene end by 0 bases; junction bases not matched to a gene: 8. The CDR3 covers 17 residues. CDR1 SGDLS and CDR2 YYNGEE come from the germline V gene. Written as DNA, the CDR3 is TGTGCCAGCAGCGTGAGCCAAAAGCGGGGGAGCACAGATACGCAGTATTTT. Amino acids: CASSVSQKRGSTDTQYF.

The V and J genes are TRBV6-2 or TRBV6-3 and TRBJ2-7, with a tentative D call TRBD1 (5 bases). Trimming removed 6 bases at V and 6 bases at J, with 15 bases between. CDR1 and CDR2 from the germline V gene are MNHEY and SVGEGT. The CDR3 consists of 13 residues. The CDR3 DNA follows: TGTGCCAGCAGCCCCCAGGGATTCGGCGAGCAGTACTTC. This codes for CASSPQGFGEQYF.

V gene TRBV20-1 combines with J gene TRBJ2-1, with 12 bases lining up with TRBD2. Germline trimming cut 5 bases from V and 6 bases from J; bases unmatched to any gene: 8. Germline V gives CDR1 DFQATT, CDR2 SNEGSKA (reference sequence). The CDR3 covers 15 residues. For the CDR3, the DNA is TGCAGTGCTTTTTCTAGCGGGAGGGCCAGCAATGAGCAGTTCTTC. This sequence encodes CSAFSSGRASNEQFF.

This chain uses TRBV28 with TRBJ2-4; TRBD1 might be the D (5 bases). Germline CDR1 is MDHEN and CDR2 is SYDVKM. The ends were cut back, 8 bases at V and 7 bases at J, with 21 bases in the middle. CDR3 length equals 15 residues. The CDR3 DNA follows: TGTGCCAGCGGCCCTATAGGGCAGGGTGAGAACATTCAGTACTTC. This translates into CASGPIGQGENIQYF.

The J gene is TRBJ1-1, the V gene TRBV20-1; D perhaps matches TRBD1 (6 bases). This CDR3 is 14 amino acids long. The V gene's germline CDR1 is DFQATT and CDR2 SNEGSKA (reference sequence). Trimming removed 3 bases from V and 2 bases from J, with 13 bases in between. Here the CDR3 DNA reads TGCAGTGCTAGGATAGGGACACTAAACACTGAAGCTTTCTTT. Protein: CSARIGTLNTEAFF.

The chain uses TRBV20-1 and TRBJ1-2, with TRBD1 matching over 7 bases. The V gene's germline CDR1 is DFQATT and CDR2 SNEGSKA (reference sequence). Trimming took 0 bases from V and 3 from J; bases not matched to a gene: 1. The CDR3 totals 13 residues. The DNA for the CDR3 is TGCAGTGCTAGAGATACAGGGGACTATGGCTACACCTTC. Residues: CSARDTGDYGYTF.

The chain is built from TRBV20-1 and TRBJ2-5, with D possibly matching TRBD1 (5 bases). V lost 1 base and J 2 bases, leaving 14 bases between the germline ends. From germline, CDR1 is DFQATT and CDR2 SNEGSKA (reference sequence). CDR3 length: 15 residues. CDR3 sequence (DNA): TGCAGTGCTAGAGGACAGCGCGCCAATCAAGAGACCCAGTACTTC. Protein sequence: CSARGQRANQETQYF.

The chain joins TRBV19 to TRBJ1-1; possible D gene TRBD1, 6 bases. Trimming cost V 5 bases and J 9 bases, with 25 bases left between them. This CDR3 has 16 amino acids. Germline V gives CDR1 LNHDA, CDR2 SQIVND (reference sequence). The CDR3 region is CASSFGVQGGSSKAFF. CDR3 DNA: TGTGCCAGTAGTTTCGGCGTACAGGGCGGATCTTCTAAAGCTTTCTTT.

The chain carries TRBV7-9 and TRBJ2-1; tentatively, D is TRBD1 (6 bases). The V gene lost 2 bases and the J gene lost 8 bases, with 19 bases spanning the gap. This CDR3 has 16 amino acids. Per the germline V gene, CDR1 is SEHNR and CDR2 is FQNEAQ (reference sequence). The chain's CDR3 is CASSLSHSRGLDEQFF. In DNA form, the CDR3 reads TGTGCCAGCAGCTTAAGCCACAGCAGGGGATTGGATGAGCAGTTCTTC.

This rearrangement joins TRBV20-1 to TRBJ2-7; 9 bases agree with TRBD1. The V and J ends lost 0 bases and 7 bases, in that order; junction bases with no gene match: 10. The V gene's germline CDR1 is DFQATT and CDR2 SNEGSKA (reference sequence). The CDR3 is 15 amino acids. CDR3 bases: TGCAGTGCTAGAGATCCCGGGACAGGGTCCGGGGAGCAGTACTTC. Translated: CSARDPGTGSGEQYF.